These 13 T cell receptor beta chains originate from one sample sequenced in a study of T cell changes during pregnancy in multiple sclerosis. Sequencing was performed with immunoSEQ multiplex PCR; in TCRdb, only in-frame clones are kept and a portion is missing. Of tens of thousands of clones detected, roughly nine tenths appear once; the ten largest clones hold approximately 0.71%. The sample was CD4+ T cells from peripheral blood mononuclear cells, taken before pregnancy. The receptors here all came from a female donor with multiple sclerosis, enrolled in a pregnancy study.

The chain links TRBV10-3 to TRBJ1-2; unclear D gene. The V end lost 5 bases, the J end lost 0 bases, and 7 bases lay between the germline ends. This CDR3 spans 13 amino acids. The germline V gene encodes CDR1 ENHRY and CDR2 SYGVKD. Here the CDR3 DNA reads TGTGCCATCAGTAACGGAGCTAACTATGGCTACACCTTC. The encoded protein is CAISNGANYGYTF.

The chain employs TRBV6-4 and TRBJ2-1; 8 bases line up with TRBD2. V trimming: 4 bases; J trimming: 3 bases; junction bases outside the gene matches: 5. The CDR3 runs to 15 residues. In germline, CDR1 is MRHNA, CDR2 SNTAGT. In nucleotides, the CDR3 is TGTGCCAGCAGTGCTGGCGGGGGGCTCTACAATGAGCAGTTCTTC. It codes for CASSAGGGLYNEQFF.

This chain links TRBV15 with TRBJ2-1; D perhaps matches TRBD2 (6 bases). This CDR3 region has 13 residues. Per the germline V gene, CDR1 is LNHNV and CDR2 is YYDKDF (reference sequence). V dropped 7 bases and J dropped 9 bases, with 16 bases sitting between them. In DNA, the CDR3 is TGTGCCACCACGGTCGGGGGAAGGGGTGAGCAGTTCTTC. It translates to CATTVGGRGEQFF. Full variable domain (remainder filled in from reference TRBV15 and TRBJ2-1): DAMVIQNPRYQVTQFGKPVTLSCSQTLNHNVMYWYQQKSSQAPKLLFHYYDKDFNNEADTPDNFQSRRPNTSFCFLDIRSPGLGDTAMYLCATTVGGRGEQFFGPGTRLTVL.

The V gene is TRBV18, the J gene TRBJ2-1; TRBD2 matches at 10 bases. The germline CDR1 and CDR2 sequences are KGHSH and LQKENI. J lost 6 bases, V lost 2 bases, and 4 bases had no gene match. CDR3 length: 15 amino acids. CDR3 amino acids: CASSPSGGGPNEQFF. The CDR3 nucleotides read TGTGCCAGCTCACCAAGCGGGGGGGGCCCCAATGAGCAGTTCTTC.

The chain couples TRBV18 to TRBJ2-2, with D possibly TRBD2 on 5 matching bases. Germline CDR1 reads KGHSH; CDR2 reads LQKENI. The germline V and J ends were trimmed by 1 base and 6 bases, with 6 bases remaining between them. The CDR3 covers 13 residues. The CDR3 spells CASSPRGAGELFF. The CDR3 nucleotides read TGTGCCAGCTCACCACGGGGAGCCGGGGAGCTGTTTTTT.

CDR3 in amino acids: CAWSVLGQQFF. Here the CDR3 DNA reads TGTGCCTGGAGTGTACTGGGCCAGCAGTTCTTC. The chain couples TRBV30 to TRBJ2-1; D remains ambiguous. Trimming removed 0 bases from V and 11 bases from J, with 8 bases in between. Per germline, CDR1 GTSNPN and CDR2 SVGIG (reference sequence). This CDR3 is 11 amino acids long.

This sequence joins TRBV9 and TRBJ2-5, with D maybe TRBD2 (6 bases). Germline lookup yields CDR1 SGDLS and CDR2 YYNGEE. The CDR3 loop spans 14 amino acids. Trimming took off 0 bases at V and 5 bases at J, with 11 bases between the two ends. The DNA for the CDR3 is TGTGCCAGCAGCGTAGGACTAGGGGAGGAGACCCAGTACTTC. Translating gives CASSVGLGEETQYF.

This chain uses TRBV11-2 with TRBJ2-2; D uncertain. The V and J ends lost 1 base and 0 bases respectively, with 6 bases between them. The CDR3 sequence is 15 residues long. The germline V gene has CDR1 SGHAT and CDR2 FQNNGV. This CDR3 is CASSLVQSNTGELFF. DNA for the CDR3: TGTGCCAGCAGCTTAGTCCAGTCGAACACCGGGGAGCTGTTTTTT.

This clone has a single count. This chain links TRBV2 with TRBJ1-2; D is unclear. CDR3 size: 13 residues. V lost 9 bases and J 4 bases, leaving 15 bases between the germline ends. CDR1 is SNHLY, CDR2 FYNNEI, per germline. The CDR3 DNA reads as TGTGCCAGTGGGGAGTCGACGGGCTATGGCTACACCTTC. Amino acids: CASGESTGYGYTF.

This rearrangement joins TRBV2 to TRBJ1-1; 8 nucleotides line up with TRBD1. Looked up from germline, CDR1 is SNHLY and CDR2 is FYNNEI. V was clipped by 8 bases and J by 7 bases; unmatched bases: 6. The CDR3 consists of 12 residues. The CDR3 nucleotides are TGTGCCAGCGAACGGACAGGGAATGAAGCTTTCTTT. Translated, it gives CASERTGNEAFF.

The rearrangement joins TRBV19 to TRBJ1-2, with TRBD1 matching over 10 bases. The ends lost 4 bases at V and 0 bases at J; junction bases unmatched: 11. CDR1 and CDR2 (germline): LNHDA, SQIVND (reference sequence). This CDR3 has 18 residues. The chain's CDR3 is CASSTDRDRGPPNYGYTF. CDR3 bases: TGTGCCAGTAGTACAGACCGGGACAGGGGTCCTCCTAACTATGGCTACACCTTC.

The chain couples TRBV6-1 to TRBJ1-1, with D possibly TRBD1 on 5 matching bases. CDR1 and CDR2 (germline): MNHNS, SASEGT. Deletions cut 11 bases from V and 0 bases from J, with 13 bases between. This CDR3 region has 13 residues. CDR3 in amino acids: CASGLGVNTEAFF. The CDR3 nucleotides read TGTGCCTCCGGATTAGGGGTGAACACTGAAGCTTTCTTT.

The chain recombines TRBV23-1 with TRBJ2-3; D may be TRBD1 (5 bases). TRBV23-1 is classed as an ORF, of uncertain function. V lost 1 base and J lost 3, with 8 bases in between. The CDR3 runs to 14 residues. In DNA form, the CDR3 reads TGCGCCAGCAGTCAATGGCAGGGTACAGATACGCAGTATTTT. Translation gives CASSQWQGTDTQYF.